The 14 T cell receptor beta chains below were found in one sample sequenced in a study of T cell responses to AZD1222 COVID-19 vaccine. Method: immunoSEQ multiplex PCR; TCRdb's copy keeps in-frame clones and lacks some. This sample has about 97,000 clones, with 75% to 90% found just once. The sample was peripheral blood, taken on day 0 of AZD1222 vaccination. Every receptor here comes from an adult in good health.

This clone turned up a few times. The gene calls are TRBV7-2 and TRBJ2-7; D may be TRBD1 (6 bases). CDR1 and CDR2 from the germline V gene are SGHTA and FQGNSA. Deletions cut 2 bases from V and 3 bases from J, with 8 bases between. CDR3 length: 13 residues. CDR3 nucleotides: TGTGCCAGCAGCTTACACAGGGACTACGAGCAGTACTTC. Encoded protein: CASSLHRDYEQYF.

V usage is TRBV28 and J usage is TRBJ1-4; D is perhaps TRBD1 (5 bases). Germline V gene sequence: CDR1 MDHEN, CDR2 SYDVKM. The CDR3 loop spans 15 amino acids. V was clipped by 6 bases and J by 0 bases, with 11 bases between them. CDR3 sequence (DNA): TGTGCCAGCAGCCAAGACAGTGCAACTAATGAAAAACTGTTTTTT. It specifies CASSQDSATNEKLFF.

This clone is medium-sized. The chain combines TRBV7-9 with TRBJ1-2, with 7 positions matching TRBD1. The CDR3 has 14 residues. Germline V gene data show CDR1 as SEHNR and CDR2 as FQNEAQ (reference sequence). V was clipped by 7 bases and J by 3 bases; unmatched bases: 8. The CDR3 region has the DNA TGTGCCAGCACCGATTGGACAGGAGACTATGGCTACACCTTC. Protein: CASTDWTGDYGYTF.

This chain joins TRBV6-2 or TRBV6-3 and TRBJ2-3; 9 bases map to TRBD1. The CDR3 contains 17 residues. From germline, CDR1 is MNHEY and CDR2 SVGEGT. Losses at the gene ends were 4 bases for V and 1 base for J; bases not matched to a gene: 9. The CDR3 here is CASSSDRGSYGTDTQYF. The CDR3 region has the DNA TGTGCCAGCAGTTCCGACAGGGGGTCCTATGGCACAGATACGCAGTATTTT.

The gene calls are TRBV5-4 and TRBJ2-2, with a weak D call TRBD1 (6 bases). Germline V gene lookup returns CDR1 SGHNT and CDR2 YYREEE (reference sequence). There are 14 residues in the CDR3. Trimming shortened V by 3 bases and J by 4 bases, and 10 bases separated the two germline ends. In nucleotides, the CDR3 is TGTGCCAGCAGCTCGCTAGGGGGCACCGGGGAGCTGTTTTTT. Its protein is CASSSLGGTGELFF.

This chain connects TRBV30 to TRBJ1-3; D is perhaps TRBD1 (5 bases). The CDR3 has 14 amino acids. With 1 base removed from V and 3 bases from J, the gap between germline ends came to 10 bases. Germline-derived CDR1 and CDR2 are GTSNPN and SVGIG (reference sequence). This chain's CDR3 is CAWSAGSFGNTIYF. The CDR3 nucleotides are TGTGCCTGGAGTGCAGGGTCTTTTGGAAACACCATATATTTT.

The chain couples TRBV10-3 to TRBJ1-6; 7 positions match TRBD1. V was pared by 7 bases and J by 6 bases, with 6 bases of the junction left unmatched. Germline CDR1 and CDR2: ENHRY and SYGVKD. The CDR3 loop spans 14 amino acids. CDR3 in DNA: TGTGCCATCAAAAACGACAGGGCTAATTCACCCCTCCACTTT. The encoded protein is CAIKNDRANSPLHF.

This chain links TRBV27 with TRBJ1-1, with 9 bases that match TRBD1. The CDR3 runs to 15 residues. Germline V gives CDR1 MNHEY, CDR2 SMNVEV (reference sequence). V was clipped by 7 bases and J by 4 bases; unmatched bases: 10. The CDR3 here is CASKQGAGLGTEAFF. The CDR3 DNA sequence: TGTGCCAGCAAACAGGGGGCGGGTTTAGGCACTGAAGCTTTCTTT.

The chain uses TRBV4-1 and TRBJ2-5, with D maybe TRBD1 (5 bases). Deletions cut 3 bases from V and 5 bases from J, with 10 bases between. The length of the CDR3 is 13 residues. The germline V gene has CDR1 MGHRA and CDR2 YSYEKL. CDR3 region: CASSQGSGETQYF. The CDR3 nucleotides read TGCGCCAGCAGCCAGGGGTCAGGGGAGACCCAGTACTTC.

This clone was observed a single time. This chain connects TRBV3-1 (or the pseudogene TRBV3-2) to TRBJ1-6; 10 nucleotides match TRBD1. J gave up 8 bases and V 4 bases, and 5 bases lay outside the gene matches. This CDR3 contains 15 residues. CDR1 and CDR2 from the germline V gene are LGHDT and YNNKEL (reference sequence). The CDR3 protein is CASSPTGTGDSPLHF. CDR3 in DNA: TGTGCCAGCAGCCCGACCGGGACAGGGGATTCACCCCTCCACTTT.

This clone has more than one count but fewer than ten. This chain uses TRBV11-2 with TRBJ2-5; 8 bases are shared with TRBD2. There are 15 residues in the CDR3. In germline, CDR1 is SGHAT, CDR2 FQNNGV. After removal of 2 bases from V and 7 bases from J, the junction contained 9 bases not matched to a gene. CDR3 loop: CASSLSTGGVGTQYF. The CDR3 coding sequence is TGTGCCAGCAGCTTATCTACCGGGGGGGTCGGGACCCAGTACTTC.

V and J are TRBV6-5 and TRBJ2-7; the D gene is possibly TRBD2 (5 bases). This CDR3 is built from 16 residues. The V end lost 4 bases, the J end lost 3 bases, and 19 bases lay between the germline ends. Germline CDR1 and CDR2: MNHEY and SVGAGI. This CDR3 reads CASSSLRGSENYEQYF. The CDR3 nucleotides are TGTGCCAGCAGTTCCCTCCGAGGTAGCGAGAACTACGAGCAGTACTTC.

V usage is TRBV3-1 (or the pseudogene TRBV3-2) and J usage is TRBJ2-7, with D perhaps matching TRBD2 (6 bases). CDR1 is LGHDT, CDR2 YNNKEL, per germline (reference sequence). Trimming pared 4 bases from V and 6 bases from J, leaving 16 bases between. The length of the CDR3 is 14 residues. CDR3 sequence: CASSRGGRGAEQYF. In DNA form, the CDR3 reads TGTGCCAGCAGCCGAGGAGGGCGCGGGGCCGAGCAGTACTTC.

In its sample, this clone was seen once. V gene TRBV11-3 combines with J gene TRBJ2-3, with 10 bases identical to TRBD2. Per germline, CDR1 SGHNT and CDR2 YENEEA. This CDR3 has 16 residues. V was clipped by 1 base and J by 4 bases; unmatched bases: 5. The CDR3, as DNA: TGTGCCAGCAGCTTAGGGCTAGCGGGAGCTCCAGATACGCAGTATTTT. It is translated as CASSLGLAGAPDTQYF.